Listed below are T cell receptor beta chains from one sample, sequenced in a study of shared clonotypes between healthy human individuals. Profiling relied on immunoSEQ multiplex PCR, and the TCRdb table lists in-frame clones only, not all of them. The sample comprises 1.5 million to 2.5 million clones, about 95% of which are singletons, and approximately 1% rests with the top ten. The sample comprised naive CD8+ T cells sorted from blood. All receptors derive from a man in his late teens or twenties in good health. CDR3s include the opening cysteine and the closing phenylalanine or tryptophan. D genes are given only for firm matches. The size field is filled for only some rows; it gives once, few, many or a size class.

j_call d_call clone_size v_call cdr3_nt cdr3_aa
TRBJ2-7 NA NA TRBV27 TGTGCCAGCAGTTTATCTCCGGGATCGGGGGCCTACGAGCAGTACTTC CASSLSPGSGAYEQYF
TRBJ2-3 TRBD2 NA TRBV5-6 TGTGCCAGCAGTCCAACTAGCGGGTGGACAGATACGCAGTATTTT CASSPTSGWTDTQYF
TRBJ2-2 NA NA TRBV7-9 TGTGCCAGCAGCCCCCTGTGGACAGCGAACACCGGGGAGCTGTTTTTT CASSPLWTANTGELFF
TRBJ1-1 NA once TRBV7-9 TGTGCCAGCAGCCCTGGGATCGCTCTGGACACTGAAGCTTTCTTT CASSPGIALDTEAFF
TRBJ2-1 TRBD2 NA TRBV7-9 TGTGCCAGCAGCCCGCTAGCGGGAGACTACAATGAGCAGTTCTTC CASSPLAGDYNEQFF
TRBJ2-7 NA NA TRBV4-3 TGCGCCAGCAGCCAAGATCTCGGGTACGAGCAGTACTTC CASSQDLGYEQYF
TRBJ1-1 NA NA TRBV5-4 TGTGCCAGCAGCTGGGGGGGTGTCACTGAAGCTTTCTTT CASSWGGVTEAFF
TRBJ2-3 NA NA TRBV12-5 TGTGCTAGTGGTTTGCCAGGGACTAGCACAGATACGCAGTATTTT CASGLPGTSTDTQYF
TRBJ2-7 TRBD2 NA TRBV4-2 TGTGCCAGCAGCCAAGATAGGAGCGGGGTTACTAAAGAGCAGTACTTC CASSQDRSGVTKEQYF
TRBJ2-2 NA NA TRBV28 TGTGCCAGCAGCCCGGGCGGCTTGAACACCGGGGAGCTGTTTTTT CASSPGGLNTGELFF
TRBJ2-2 TRBD1 NA TRBV28 TGTGCCAGCAGTCCCGACCGACAGGGTGGCACCGGGGAGCTGTTTTTT CASSPDRQGGTGELFF
TRBJ2-7 NA NA TRBV10-2 TGCGCCAGCAGTACAGGAGACGAGCAGTACTTC CASSTGDEQYF
TRBJ1-4 TRBD1 NA TRBV6-5 TGTGCCAGCAGTTACTTGGGACAGGGGCCCGAAAAACTGTTTTTT CASSYLGQGPEKLFF
TRBJ1-1 NA once TRBV10-1 TGCGCCAGCAGTGATGACAGCCCGAACACTGAAGCTTTCTTT CASSDDSPNTEAFF
TRBJ2-3 NA NA TRBV7-7 TGTGCTAGCAGCTTAGGTCCTGGCAGGGGCGCAGATACGCAGTATTTT CASSLGPGRGADTQYF
TRBJ1-2 TRBD1 NA TRBV28 TGTGCCAGCAGAGAACAGGGGGACTATGGCTACACCTTC CASREQGDYGYTF
TRBJ1-2 NA NA TRBV27 TGTGCCAGCAGTTTTAGCCAGGGGATAACCTATGGCTACACCTTC CASSFSQGITYGYTF
TRBJ1-1 NA NA TRBV2 TGTGCCAGCACTCTCGGGGGGGGGTACACTGAAGCTTTCTTT CASTLGGGYTEAFF
TRBJ1-2 TRBD1 NA TRBV5-6 TGTGCCAGCAGTTTGACAGGGGGCGATGGCTACACCTTC CASSLTGGDGYTF
TRBJ2-1 NA NA TRBV5-1 TGCGCCAGCAGCTTGGGTCTCCCCTACAATGAGCAGTTCTTC CASSLGLPYNEQFF
TRBJ1-2 TRBD1 few TRBV27 TGTGCCAGCAGTCCCCTCCAGGGGGTTCGCTATGGCTACACCTTC CASSPLQGVRYGYTF
TRBJ2-1 NA NA TRBV19 TGTGCCAGTAGCCGACCGCTGCACAATGAGCAGTTCTTC CASSRPLHNEQFF
TRBJ1-1 NA NA TRBV27 TGTGCCAGCAGTCTATTCGGACAGAAAGAAGCTTTCTTT CASSLFGQKEAFF
TRBJ1-4 NA NA TRBV29-1 TGCAGCGTTGGATCGGCAGGCTGGGAAGAAAAACTGTTTTTT CSVGSAGWEEKLFF
TRBJ2-7 TRBD2 NA TRBV9 TGTGCCAGCAATTCCGGGACTAACTCCTACGAGCAGTACTTC CASNSGTNSYEQYF
TRBJ1-6 NA NA TRBV4-1 TGCGCCAGCAGCACCCGGGACAATAATTCACCCCTCCACTTT CASSTRDNNSPLHF
TRBJ1-2 TRBD1 NA TRBV4-3 TGCGCCAGCAGCCCAATAGGACAGGTTTATGGCTACACCTTC CASSPIGQVYGYTF
TRBJ2-3 TRBD2 NA TRBV2 TGTGCCAGCAGAGGACTAGCGGGGGGTTCGGGTACGCAGTATTTT CASRGLAGGSGTQYF
TRBJ1-2 TRBD1 once TRBV9 TGTGCCAGCAGCGAGCACTCGGACAGGGAGTCCCTCCCCAACTATGGCTACACCTTC CASSEHSDRESLPNYGYTF
TRBJ1-3 NA NA TRBV5-4 TGTGCCAGCAGCGAGGACGGATACTTCTCTGGAAACACCATATATTTT CASSEDGYFSGNTIYF
TRBJ2-5 TRBD2 NA TRBV13 TGTGCCAGCAGCCCAGGACTAGCGGAAGAGACCCAGTACTTC CASSPGLAEETQYF
TRBJ2-2 NA once TRBV6-5 TGTGCCAGCAGTTACTCACCTGTTGGTACCGGGGAGCTGTTTTTT CASSYSPVGTGELFF
TRBJ2-7 NA NA TRBV27 TGTGCCAGCAGTTTAACTCTGGACAGTGCCTCCTACGAGCAGTACTTC CASSLTLDSASYEQYF
TRBJ2-7 NA few TRBV7-9 TGTGCCAGCAGCTTACCGGGATACGAGCAGTACTTC CASSLPGYEQYF
TRBJ1-1 NA NA TRBV9 TGTGCCAGCAGCGTAGAGGGGTCGAACACTGAAGCTTTCTTT CASSVEGSNTEAFF
TRBJ2-7 NA NA TRBV10-1 TGCGCCAGCCGGACCAACGAGCAGTACTTC CASRTNEQYF
TRBJ1-1 NA once TRBV9 TGTGCCAGCAGCGTACAGGGCATGAACACTGAAGCTTTCTTT CASSVQGMNTEAFF
TRBJ2-7 TRBD1 NA TRBV5-6 TGTGCCAGCAGCTTCCACTCAAGGGACAGTCGGTTCTACGAGCAGTACTTC CASSFHSRDSRFYEQYF
TRBJ2-7 TRBD2 NA TRBV5-4 TGTGCCAGCAGCTTGGAAAAGTCTAGCGGAGACGAGCAGTACTTC CASSLEKSSGDEQYF
TRBJ2-7 TRBD1 once TRBV7-9 TGTGCCAGCAGCCGGACAGGGAACGAGCAGTACTTC CASSRTGNEQYF
TRBJ2-7 NA NA TRBV9 TGTGCCAGCAGCGTAGATTCCCAGGGGTCTTACGAGCAGTACTTC CASSVDSQGSYEQYF
TRBJ2-5 TRBD2 NA TRBV6-5 TGTGCCAGCAGTCTAGCGGGGGGATCGATAGAGACCCAGTACTTC CASSLAGGSIETQYF
TRBJ2-3 NA NA TRBV5-8 TGTGCCAGCGTTCCCCTGGGCGCTAGGGATACGCAGTATTTT CASVPLGARDTQYF
TRBJ1-4 NA once TRBV7-2 TGTGCCAGCAGCTTAGACGATGGGGAGGGGGAAAAACTGTTTTTT CASSLDDGEGEKLFF
TRBJ2-1 NA NA TRBV4-3 TGCGCCAGCAGCCAAGATGCCGGGGGATCCTACAATGAGCAGTTCTTC CASSQDAGGSYNEQFF
TRBJ2-7 TRBD1 NA TRBV2 TGTGCCTCGGGACAGGTAACCTACGAGCAGTACTTC CASGQVTYEQYF
TRBJ1-5 TRBD1 once TRBV15 TGTGCCACCTCCGACGACAGGGGGGGCAATCAGCCCCAGCATTTT CATSDDRGGNQPQHF
TRBJ1-2 NA NA TRBV19 TGTGCCAGTAGTATGGTAGAGAACTATGGCTACACCTTC CASSMVENYGYTF
TRBJ2-7 TRBD1 NA TRBV7-9 TGTGCCAGCAGCTCTAGGGGACAGGGGGACTCCTACGAGCAGTACTTC CASSSRGQGDSYEQYF
TRBJ1-2 NA NA TRBV25-1 TGTGCCAGCAGTGAAAGTCAGTCTAACTATGGCTACACCTTC CASSESQSNYGYTF
TRBJ2-1 TRBD1 NA TRBV5-1 TGCGCCAGCAGCTTGGCTCCCGGGACAGGGAACTACAATGAGCAGTTCTTC CASSLAPGTGNYNEQFF
TRBJ1-3 TRBD1 NA TRBV7-6 TGTGCCAGCAGTACAGGGGGCACGTTGGGAAACACCATATATTTT CASSTGGTLGNTIYF
TRBJ1-5 NA NA TRBV5-6 TGTGCCAGCAGCTATGGGGGGGATCAGCCCCAGCATTTT CASSYGGDQPQHF
TRBJ2-3 NA NA TRBV2 TGTGCCAGCAGTGACCCACCGGACTTAGTCACAGATACGCAGTATTTT CASSDPPDLVTDTQYF
TRBJ2-7 TRBD1 once TRBV27 TGTGCCAGCAGTTTCTCCAGGGGGATCGACGAGCAGTACTTC CASSFSRGIDEQYF